This T cell receptor beta chain was observed in a study of blood T cell repertoires in COVID-19. The wider study: Samples representing acute and convalescent COVID-19 were sourced from the United States, Italy and Spain. The analysed material was cDNA or gDNA that came from T cells, B-cell-depleted T cells, or PBMCs.

Original data processing: Reference gene primer amplification gave nucleated cell count estimates. Sequenced by immunoSEQ multiplex PCR; TCRdb stores in-frame clones only, minus some. The DNA was the basis for D and trimming; V, J and clone size are from that table. Found here are roughly 120,000 clones, around four fifths of them singletons; the top ten hold roughly 18%. The length of the CDR3 is 16 residues. Trimming stripped 3 bases from V and 2 bases from J, with 16 bases between. Germline CDR1 and CDR2: MDHEN and SYDVKM. V gene TRBV28 combines with J gene TRBJ1-2; no firm D call. This clonotype was sampled from a woman aged 55-69 years with acute or convalescent COVID-19. Source material: peripheral blood. The CDR3 sequence is CASSFHSFSGNYGYTF. The DNA of the CDR3 is TGTGCCAGCAGTTTCCACTCCTTCTCGGGGAACTATGGCTACACCTTC.